The 24 T cell receptor beta chains listed next were all sequenced from one sample in a study of T cells after yellow fever vaccination. TCRdb processed the 5' RACE reads anew with MiXCR; each CDR3 protein has one entry. Among nearly 45,000 distinct CDR3 sequences listed, about 6.8% were seen once. The sample in question was CD8+ T cells not binding an NS4B(214-222) dextramer, sorted from PBMCs, obtained 45 days after the yellow fever booster vaccination. The receptors originated from a man under 40 who received the YFV17D yellow fever vaccine.

Many counts were recorded for this clonotype. V is TRBV4-3 and J is TRBJ2-7; D unclear. The CDR3 length is 14 residues. The germline V gene encodes CDR1 LGHNA and CDR2 YSLEER. V was pared by 0 bases and J by 4 bases, with 10 bases between. CDR3: CASSQEHTKYEQYF. DNA of the CDR3: TGCGCCAGCAGCCAAGAACACACTAAATACGAGCAGTACTTC.

This clonotype has at least ten counts. The chain employs TRBV7-9 and TRBJ2-2, with TRBD2 matching 9 bases. The germline V gene has CDR1 SEHNR and CDR2 FQNEAQ (reference sequence). CDR3 length: 17 amino acids. The J segment lost 2 bases and the V segment lost 7 bases, leaving 11 bases of the junction unmatched. The CDR3 sequence: CASTEPREGGNTGELFF. DNA for the CDR3: TGTGCCAGCACCGAGCCGCGGGAGGGTGGAAACACCGGGGAGCTGTTTTTT.

This clonotype was seen many times. The chain is built from TRBV4-2 and TRBJ1-1; D is undetermined. Germline CDR1 is LGHNA and CDR2 is YNFKEQ. The CDR3 consists of 12 residues. V shed 1 base and J shed 5 bases, with 5 bases lying between them. The CDR3 DNA follows: TGTGCCAGCAGCCAAGGGTGGACTGAAGCTTTCTTT. The encoded protein is CASSQGWTEAFF.

This clonotype has a count of ten or more. This rearrangement joins TRBV10-3 to TRBJ1-2; the match to TRBD1 covers 8 bases. The trim removed 2 bases at V and 5 bases at J, leaving 7 bases unmatched. This CDR3 is 15 amino acids long. CDR1 is ENHRY, CDR2 SYGVKD, per germline. CDR3 DNA: TGTGCCATCAGTGAGCCGGGGGACAGGATATATGGCTACACCTTC. Its translation is CAISEPGDRIYGYTF.

This clonotype came up many times. The chain is built from TRBV7-8 and TRBJ2-1, with D unclear. Trimming cost V 5 bases and J 4 bases, with 6 bases left between them. Germline V lookup: CDR1 SGHVS, CDR2 FQNEAQ. CDR3 size: 12 residues. CDR3 loop: CASSPGYNEQFF. The CDR3 DNA reads TGTGCCAGCAGCCCCGGATACAATGAGCAGTTCTTC.

This clonotype was counted many times. The chain has TRBV10-2 and TRBJ2-3; D is perhaps TRBD2 (5 bases). V dropped 1 base and J dropped 14 bases, with 16 bases sitting between them. There are 13 residues in the CDR3. CDR1 and CDR2 (germline): WSHSY, SAAADI. The CDR3 protein is CASSEYQRASLYF. Written as DNA, the CDR3 is TGCGCCAGCAGTGAGTACCAGAGGGCCTCTCTGTATTTT.

This clonotype was recorded at least ten times. The rearrangement uses TRBV7-9 and TRBJ2-1; 9 positions match TRBD2. Losses at the gene ends were 5 bases for V and 10 bases for J; bases not matched to a gene: 18. The germline V gene encodes CDR1 SEHNR and CDR2 FQNEAQ (reference sequence). The CDR3 contains 17 residues. CDR3 loop: CASSPHVSGRLPGEQFF. As DNA, the CDR3 is TGTGCCAGCAGCCCCCATGTGAGCGGGAGGCTCCCGGGGGAGCAGTTCTTC.

Ten or more counts support this clonotype. J is TRBJ2-7 and V is TRBV7-9; TRBD1 matches 7 bases. The germline V gene encodes CDR1 SEHNR and CDR2 FQNEAQ (reference sequence). J lost 6 bases, V lost 4 bases, and 9 bases had no gene match. The CDR3 extends over 14 amino acids. DNA of the CDR3: TGTGCCAGCAGCTCAAGGGACAGCGACCTCGAGCAGTACTTC. It translates to CASSSRDSDLEQYF.

In its sample, this clonotype was seen many times. The chain recombines TRBV2 with TRBJ2-5; either TRBD1 or TRBD2 may fit D (5 bases each). Deletions cut 5 bases from V and 2 bases from J, with 15 bases between. CDR3 size: 15 residues. Per germline, CDR1 SNHLY and CDR2 FYNNEI. The CDR3 region is CASSPLRDVQETQYF. For the CDR3, the DNA is TGTGCCAGCAGTCCGCTCCGGGACGTACAAGAGACCCAGTACTTC.

This clonotype was counted many times. This chain links TRBV6-2 or TRBV6-3 with TRBJ1-2; 8 bases agree with TRBD1. CDR1 is MNHEY, CDR2 SVGEGT, per germline. V lost 6 bases, J lost 0 bases, and 6 bases stayed unmatched. This CDR3 has 15 amino acids. This CDR3 reads CASRQPGQANYGYTF. CDR3 sequence (DNA): TGTGCCAGCAGACAACCGGGACAGGCTAACTATGGCTACACCTTC.

In its sample, this clonotype was seen a few times. The V call is TRBV24-1, the J call TRBJ1-5, with D possibly being TRBD1 (6 bases). V lost 3 bases and J lost 6, with 14 bases in between. This CDR3 spans 15 amino acids. The germline V gene has CDR1 KGHDR and CDR2 SFDVKD. The CDR3: CATSDEGGAGQPQHF. The CDR3 nucleotides are TGTGCCACCAGTGATGAGGGGGGGGCAGGTCAGCCCCAGCATTTT.

In its sample, this clonotype was seen many times. The chain is built from TRBV24-1 and TRBJ2-7; 8 bases agree with TRBD1. The V gene's germline CDR1 is KGHDR and CDR2 SFDVKD. This CDR3 spans 13 amino acids. The V gene end was trimmed by 5 bases and the J gene end by 3 bases; junction bases not matched to a gene: 2. Here the CDR3 DNA reads TGTGCCACCAGTGCGGGACAGGACTACGAGCAGTACTTC. Translated, it gives CATSAGQDYEQYF.

The table lists this clonotype with many counts. The chain is built from TRBV27 and TRBJ2-1; 7 nucleotides line up with TRBD2. With V trimmed by 4 bases and J by 4 bases, 7 bases remained unmatched. Germline V gene sequence: CDR1 MNHEY, CDR2 SMNVEV (reference sequence). This CDR3 is 15 amino acids long. The CDR3 here is CASSWEGSGYNEQFF. The CDR3 nucleotides read TGTGCCAGCAGTTGGGAGGGGTCGGGTTACAATGAGCAGTTCTTC.

At least ten counts were recorded for this clonotype. V and J are TRBV4-1 and TRBJ2-3; D gene uncertain. The germline CDR1 and CDR2 sequences are MGHRA and YSYEKL. Trimming left V 6 bases short and J 4 bases short, with 8 bases between. The CDR3 is 12 amino acids. This chain's CDR3 is CASSLRADTQYF. CDR3 coding DNA: TGCGCCAGCAGTCTCCGCGCAGATACGCAGTATTTT.

This clonotype showed up many times. The rearrangement joins TRBV5-1 to TRBJ2-1; D might be TRBD1 or TRBD2, each matching 5 bases. The CDR3 extends over 14 amino acids. CDR1 SGHRS and CDR2 YFSETQ come from the germline V gene. V was pared by 1 base and J by 6 bases, with 11 bases between. The CDR3 loop reads CASSLRGPPNEQFF. CDR3 coding DNA: TGCGCCAGCAGCTTGCGGGGCCCACCCAATGAGCAGTTCTTC.

This clonotype turned up a few times. The gene calls are TRBV3-1 and TRBJ2-3, with 10 bases aligning to TRBD1. This CDR3 contains 16 residues. V trimming: 3 bases; J trimming: 4 bases; junction bases outside the gene matches: 7. The germline V gene has CDR1 LGHDT and CDR2 YNNKEL (reference sequence). CDR3 in DNA: TGTGCCAGCAGCCAGCTCGACAGGGGGCTAGCAGATACGCAGTATTTT. It codes for CASSQLDRGLADTQYF.

Ten or more counts support this clonotype. This chain uses TRBV27 with TRBJ2-2; no reliable D call. Germline V gene lookup returns CDR1 MNHEY and CDR2 SMNVEV (reference sequence). The CDR3 length is 12 residues. V lost 3 bases and J 5 bases, leaving 4 bases between the germline ends. CDR3 coding DNA: TGTGCCAGCAGTTTCTGGACCGGGGAGCTGTTTTTT. This gives the protein CASSFWTGELFF.

This clonotype was seen repeatedly, ten times or more. V is TRBV20-1 and J is TRBJ2-7, with TRBD1 identical over 8 bases. The CDR3 is 14 amino acids. The junction had 8 bases not matched to a gene; V was cut back by 4 bases and J by 3 bases. Germline V gene data show CDR1 as DFQATT and CDR2 as SNEGSKA (reference sequence). The DNA for the CDR3 is TGCAGTGCTACCGGACAGGGATCCCTCTACGAGCAGTACTTC. Amino acid sequence: CSATGQGSLYEQYF.

This clonotype has a count of ten or more. The CDR3 reads CASSVVGGAGYNEQFF. The CDR3 DNA follows: TGTGCCAGCAGCGTAGTGGGGGGAGCAGGATACAATGAGCAGTTCTTC. V gene TRBV9 combines with J gene TRBJ2-1; tentatively, D is TRBD2 (6 bases). V lost 0 bases to trimming and J lost 4 bases, with 14 bases between them. This CDR3 is built from 16 residues. Germline values: CDR1 SGDLS, CDR2 YYNGEE.

This chain connects TRBV5-6 to TRBJ1-1; D gene unclear. The V end was cut by 1 base, the J end by 1 base, with 5 bases between. The CDR3 consists of 13 residues. Germline V lookup: CDR1 SGHDT, CDR2 YYEEEE. CDR3 sequence: CASSLTENTEAFF. The CDR3 DNA reads TGTGCCAGCAGCTTGACAGAGAACACTGAAGCTTTCTTT. Complete variable domain (other parts from reference TRBV5-6 and TRBJ1-1): DAGVTQSPTHLIKTRGQQVTLRCSPKSGHDTVSWYQQALGQGPQFIFQYYEEEERQRGNFPDRFSGHQFPNYSSELNVNALLLGDSALYLCASSLTENTEAFFGQGTRLTVV.

In this sample, this clonotype turned up many times. The chain recombines TRBV9 with TRBJ2-7, with D unclear. Trimming cost V 9 bases and J 1 base, with 8 bases left between them. The length of the CDR3 is 11 residues. CDR1 is SGDLS, CDR2 YYNGEE, per germline. CDR3 loop: CATRLSYEQYF. For the CDR3, the DNA is TGTGCCACCAGGTTGTCCTACGAGCAGTACTTC.

In this sample, this clonotype turned up many times. The chain employs TRBV29-1 and TRBJ1-1; 7 positions agree with TRBD1. The germline CDR1 and CDR2 sequences are SQVTM and ANQGSEA. Trimming at V came to 7 bases and at J to 1 base, leaving 15 bases not matched to a gene. This CDR3 is 16 amino acids long. CDR3: CSADRALGKANTEAFF. Written as DNA, the CDR3 is TGCAGCGCAGACAGGGCCCTCGGAAAAGCGAACACTGAAGCTTTCTTT.

This clonotype was detected many times. This chain uses TRBV6-5 with TRBJ1-1; the D is unclear. CDR3 length equals 14 residues. CDR1 is MNHEY, CDR2 SVGAGI, per germline. The V end lost 0 bases, the J end lost 0 bases, and 5 bases lay between the germline ends. In DNA, the CDR3 is TGTGCCAGCAGTTACTCCCAGCTGAACACTGAAGCTTTCTTT. This codes for CASSYSQLNTEAFF.

This clonotype was detected many times. The chain combines TRBV25-1 with TRBJ2-2; D gene ambiguous. The CDR3 sequence is 15 residues long. Trimming shortened V by 6 bases and J by 4 bases, and 15 bases separated the two germline ends. Germline CDR1 MGHDK, CDR2 SYGVNS. The CDR3 here is CASSPSAGSTGELFF. The CDR3 coding sequence is TGTGCCAGCAGCCCCTCGGCAGGTTCCACCGGGGAGCTGTTTTTT.